The source of this T cell receptor (beta chain) is a study of ipilimumab plus nivolumab after autologous stem cell transplantation. Study overall: Typical patient got a few ipilimumab doses and roughly 8 nivolumab doses (median). DLBCL patients had primary refractory or relapsed disease.

Trimming stripped 6 bases from V and 4 bases from J, with 16 bases between. CDR3 size: 14 residues. Germline V gene data show CDR1 as SGHNT and CDR2 as YYREEE (reference sequence). Assay used: immunoSEQ multiplex PCR; TCRdb lists only in-frame clones, some missing. The sample lists fewer than 20,000 clones; less than 75% were seen once. This clonotype was sampled from a male donor with diffuse large B-cell lymphoma. J is TRBJ1-2 and V is TRBV5-4, with D perhaps matching TRBD1 (5 bases). The specimen was PBMCs, collected in a trial of ipilimumab plus nivolumab as post-transplant consolidation. This CDR3 is CASTSGGDRYGYTF. CDR3 in DNA: TGTGCCAGCACCTCCGGGGGGGACCGCTATGGCTACACCTTC.